This T cell receptor beta chain was profiled in a study of T cell responses to AZD1222 COVID-19 vaccine. In germline, CDR1 is ENHRY, CDR2 SYGVKD. V was trimmed by 10 bases and J by 8 bases, leaving 18 bases between them. The CDR3 is 14 residues long. Study observations and caveats: Baseline seropositives among AZD1222 recipients totaled only five or six.

A note on this clone: The antigen is not known.

Sequencing used immunoSEQ multiplex PCR; TCRdb keeps in-frame clones, though not all of them. The data hold about 120,000 clones, with around 88% observed a single time. The genes are TRBV10-3 and TRBJ1-6; D gene ambiguous. This specimen was peripheral blood, taken on day 0 of AZD1222 vaccination. The sequence was obtained from an adult in good health. In DNA, the CDR3 is TGTGCCACGACCCGGGCCGGGGTGGATTCACCCCTCCACTTT. Translated, it gives CATTRAGVDSPLHF.